Listed below are T cell receptor beta chains from one sample, sequenced in a study of blood T cells in healthy people across ages. MiXCR was run by TCRdb on the 5' RACE reads, yielding one entry per CDR3 protein. The table lists 950,000 to 1,200,000 distinct CDR3 sequences, less than 45% of them singletons. The sequencing sample was made of blood. These receptor sequences come from a man aged 18-30 years in good health. CDR3s include the opening cysteine and the closing phenylalanine or tryptophan. D genes are given only for firm matches. Clone size, where shown, is once, few, many, or a class for clones that have expanded.

v_call	j_call	clone_size	d_call	cdr3_aa
TRBV27	TRBJ2-1	few	.	CASSLGSDGNEQFF
TRBV29-1	TRBJ1-4	few	TRBD1	CSVVGTVATNEKLFF
TRBV10-3	TRBJ2-1	.	TRBD2	CAIKGPPSGVGYNEQFF
TRBV13	TRBJ1-4	few	.	CASSLVTEGMRKLFF
TRBV14	TRBJ1-4	.	TRBD1	CASSQVGRGHANEKLFF
TRBV10-3	TRBJ1-1	.	.	CAISPTVTEAFF
TRBV7-6	TRBJ1-4	.	.	CASSEGGYEKLFF
TRBV20-1	TRBJ1-4	few	.	CSARVGSSREKLFF
TRBV11-2	TRBJ2-3	.	.	CASSWLGLSTDTQYF
TRBV20-1	TRBJ2-1	.	.	CSARESTEDEQFF
TRBV9	TRBJ2-7	.	.	CASSVGGGMYEQYF
TRBV6-5	TRBJ1-2	few	TRBD1	CASTSPWTGHGYTF